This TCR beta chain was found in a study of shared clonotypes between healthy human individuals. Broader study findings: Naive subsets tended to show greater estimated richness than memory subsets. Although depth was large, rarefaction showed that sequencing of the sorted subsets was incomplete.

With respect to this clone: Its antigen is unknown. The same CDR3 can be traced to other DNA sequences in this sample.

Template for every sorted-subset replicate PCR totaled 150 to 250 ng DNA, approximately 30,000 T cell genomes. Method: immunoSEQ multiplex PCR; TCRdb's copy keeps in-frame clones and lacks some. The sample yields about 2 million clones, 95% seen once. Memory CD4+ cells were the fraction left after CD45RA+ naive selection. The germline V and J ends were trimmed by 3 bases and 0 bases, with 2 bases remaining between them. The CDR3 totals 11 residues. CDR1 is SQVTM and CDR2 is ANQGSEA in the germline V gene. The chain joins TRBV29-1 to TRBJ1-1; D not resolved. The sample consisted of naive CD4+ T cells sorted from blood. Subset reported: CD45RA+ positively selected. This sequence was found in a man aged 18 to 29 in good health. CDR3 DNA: TGCAGCGTTGACGTGAACACTGAAGCTTTCTTT. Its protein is CSVDVNTEAFF.